A single sample is the source of the 4 T cell receptor beta chains below, sequenced in a study of blood T cell repertoires in COVID-19. Produced via immunoSEQ multiplex PCR; TCRdb's table is partial and in-frame only. Among just over 650,000 clones listed, about 90% were seen once. The sequencing input was peripheral blood. The receptors here all came from a woman aged 18-29 years with acute or convalescent COVID-19.

The rearrangement uses TRBV5-8 and TRBJ2-3, with TRBD2 as a possible D gene (5 bases). The CDR3 covers 16 residues. V shed 5 bases and J shed 1 base, with 17 bases lying between them. Germline V CDR1 and CDR2: SGHTS, YDEGEE. The CDR3 region is CASRTRTGEGTDTQYF. CDR3 nucleotide sequence: TGTGCCAGCAGGACAAGGACTGGCGAGGGCACAGATACGCAGTATTTT.

The V gene is TRBV19, the J gene TRBJ1-2; 8 bases line up with TRBD1. Germline values: CDR1 LNHDA, CDR2 SQIVND (reference sequence). The junction had 3 bases not matched to a gene; V was cut back by 5 bases and J by 4 bases. This CDR3 is 13 amino acids long. Written as DNA, the CDR3 is TGTGCCAGTAGTGGACAGGGTCCCTATGGCTACACCTTC. Amino acid sequence: CASSGQGPYGYTF. Drawing the rest from reference TRBV19 and TRBJ1-2, the complete variable domain is DGGITQSPKYLFRKEGQNVTLSCEQNLNHDAMYWYRQDPGQGLRLIYYSQIVNDFQKGDIAEGYSVSREKKESFPLTVTSAQKNPTAFYLCASSGQGPYGYTFGSGTRLTVV.

This rearrangement joins TRBV19 to TRBJ2-2, with 10 positions matching TRBD2. Germline V gene data show CDR1 as LNHDA and CDR2 as SQIVND (reference sequence). The V segment lost 8 bases and the J segment 5 bases; nucleotides outside the gene matches: 23. The CDR3 sequence is 20 residues long. CDR3 in DNA: TGTGCCAGTGCTCTCGAACTGGGACTAGCGCCTCGAGGTGGGACCGGGGAGCTGTTTTTT. Translation: CASALELGLAPRGGTGELFF.

V gene TRBV3-1 (or the pseudogene TRBV3-2) combines with J gene TRBJ1-2; D unclear. Trimming removed 0 bases at V and 8 bases at J, with 16 bases between. The CDR3 extends over 15 amino acids. Germline assignment: CDR1 LGHDT and CDR2 YNNKEL (reference sequence). Here the CDR3 DNA reads TGTGCCAGCAGCCAAGATCTGGGCAGTCAAGGCGGCTACACCTTC. As protein: CASSQDLGSQGGYTF.